This T cell receptor beta chain was obtained from a study of blood T cell repertoires in COVID-19. Across the whole study: The samples span acute and convalescent COVID-19 from the United States, Italy and Spain.

Using immunoSEQ multiplex PCR, the repertoire was profiled, and TCRdb retains in-frame clones only, with some absent. In the table there are approximately 100,000 clones, about 92% of which are singletons. Germline assignment: CDR1 SGHTA and CDR2 FQGNSA. CDR3 length equals 13 residues. V was trimmed by 3 bases and J by 1 base, leaving 6 bases between them. The sequenced sample consisted of peripheral blood. V gene TRBV7-2 combines with J gene TRBJ1-1; D remains ambiguous. This receptor was identified in a man aged 45-60 years with active COVID-19. The CDR3 coding sequence is TGTGCCAGCAGCTTCTGGGCGAACACTGAAGCTTTCTTT. Translated, it gives CASSFWANTEAFF.